The sequence of this TCR beta chain was determined in a study of T cells in Graves' hyperthyroidism and ophthalmopathy. The investigators amplified TCR beta CDR3 regions from RNA transcripts. In the first-round RT-PCR of the TCR CDR3, the HTBI primer set was used. TCRdb re-analysed the multiplex PCR reads in MiXCR, keeping a single row per CDR3 protein. This sample yields around 400,000 distinct CDR3 sequences, of which 15% are seen a single time; roughly 19% belongs to the top ten. In its sample, this clonotype was seen a few times. Source material: blood. The source is a woman in her sixties or seventies with Graves' ophthalmopathy.

CDR3 sequence (DNA): TGTGCCAGCAGCTACCGTGGGGGTGATACGCAGTATTTT. It codes for CASSYRGGDTQYF. The genes are TRBV7-6 and TRBJ2-3; either TRBD1 or TRBD2 may supply D (5 bases each). CDR3 length: 13 amino acids. In germline, CDR1 is SGHVS, CDR2 FNYEAQ. The V and J ends lost 4 bases and 6 bases respectively, with 11 bases between them.